The 5 T cell receptor beta chains below come from one sample, sequenced in a study of T cell changes during pregnancy in multiple sclerosis. Clones were sequenced by immunoSEQ multiplex PCR, and TCRdb holds only the in-frame ones, with some missing. The sample holds roughly 120,000 clones; 80% to 95% are singletons and the top ten take about 1.5%. The sample in question was peripheral blood, obtained in the third trimester of pregnancy. These receptors all come from a female donor with multiple sclerosis, enrolled in a pregnancy study.

The chain is built from TRBV7-2 and TRBJ2-7; D possibly corresponds to TRBD1 (5 bases). V gave up 4 bases and J gave up 6 bases, with 16 bases separating them. The germline V gene has CDR1 SGHTA and CDR2 FQGNSA. This CDR3 has 14 amino acids. The CDR3 DNA sequence: TGTGCCAGCAGCTGGGGCCGGACCCAACTCGAGCAGTACTTC. It translates to CASSWGRTQLEQYF. The variable domain in full, with the rest retrieved from reference TRBV7-2 and TRBJ2-7, is GAGVSQSPSNKVTEKGKDVELRCDPISGHTALYWYRQSLGQGLEFLIYFQGNSAPDKSGLPSDRFSAERTGGSVSTLTIQRTQQEDSAVYLCASSWGRTQLEQYFGPGTRLTVT.

This clone showed up just a few times. The CDR3 protein is CASSLPAPNRANTEAFF. In DNA form, the CDR3 reads TGTGCCAGCAGTTTACCGGCCCCGAACAGGGCGAACACTGAAGCTTTCTTT. V usage is TRBV28 and J usage is TRBJ1-1, with D perhaps matching TRBD1 (6 bases). V shed 2 bases and J shed 1 base, with 17 bases lying between them. Looked up from germline, CDR1 is MDHEN and CDR2 is SYDVKM. This CDR3 is built from 17 residues.

This chain links TRBV5-6 with TRBJ2-7; possibly TRBD1 for D (5 bases). With 2 bases removed from V and 4 bases from J, the gap between germline ends came to 10 bases. The CDR3 length is 13 residues. Germline CDR1 SGHDT, CDR2 YYEEEE. The CDR3 is CASSFSKGYEQYF. The CDR3 bases are TGTGCCAGCAGCTTTAGTAAGGGGTACGAGCAGTACTTC.

This chain links TRBV5-1 with TRBJ1-1; the match to TRBD1 covers 8 bases. There are 16 residues in the CDR3. Germline values: CDR1 SGHRS, CDR2 YFSETQ. V trimming: 0 bases; J trimming: 5 bases; junction bases outside the gene matches: 9. The CDR3 loop reads CASSLGQGLAGTEAFF. In nucleotides, the CDR3 is TGCGCCAGCAGCTTGGGACAGGGGCTGGCAGGAACTGAAGCTTTCTTT. Together with reference TRBV5-1 and TRBJ1-1, the CDR3 gives the full variable domain: KAGVTQTPRYLIKTRGQQVTLSCSPISGHRSVSWYQQTPGQGLQFLFEYFSETQRNKGNFPGRFSGRQFSNSRSEMNVSTLELGDSALYLCASSLGQGLAGTEAFFGQGTRLTVV.

This clone has just one count. The chain is built from TRBV11-2 and TRBJ1-1, with D perhaps matching TRBD1 (5 bases). The V end lost 1 base, the J end lost 1 base, and 10 bases lay between the germline ends. From germline, CDR1 is SGHAT and CDR2 FQNNGV. The CDR3 has 15 amino acids. CDR3 region: CASSLVGEANTEAFF. CDR3 DNA: TGTGCCAGCAGCTTAGTAGGGGAGGCGAACACTGAAGCTTTCTTT.